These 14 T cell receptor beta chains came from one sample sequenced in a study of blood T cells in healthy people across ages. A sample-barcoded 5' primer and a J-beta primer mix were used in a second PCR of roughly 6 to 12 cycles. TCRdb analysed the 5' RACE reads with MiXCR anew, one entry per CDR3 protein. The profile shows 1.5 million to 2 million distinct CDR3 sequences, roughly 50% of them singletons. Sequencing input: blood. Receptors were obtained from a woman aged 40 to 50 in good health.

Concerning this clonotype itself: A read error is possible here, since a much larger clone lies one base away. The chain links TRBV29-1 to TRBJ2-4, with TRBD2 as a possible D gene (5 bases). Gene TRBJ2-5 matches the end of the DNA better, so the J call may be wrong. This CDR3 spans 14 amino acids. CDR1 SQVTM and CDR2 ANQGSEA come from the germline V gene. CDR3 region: CNVEDLRAQETQYF. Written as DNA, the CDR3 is TGCAACGTTGAAGATCTGCGGGCACAAGAGACCCAGTACTTC.

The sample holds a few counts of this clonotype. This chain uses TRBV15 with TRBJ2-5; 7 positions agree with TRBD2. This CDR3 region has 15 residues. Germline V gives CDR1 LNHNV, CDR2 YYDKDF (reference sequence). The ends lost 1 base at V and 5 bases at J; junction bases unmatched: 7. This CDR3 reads CATSRVSWGGETQYF. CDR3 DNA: TGTGCCACCAGCAGAGTTAGTTGGGGGGGGGAGACCCAGTACTTC.

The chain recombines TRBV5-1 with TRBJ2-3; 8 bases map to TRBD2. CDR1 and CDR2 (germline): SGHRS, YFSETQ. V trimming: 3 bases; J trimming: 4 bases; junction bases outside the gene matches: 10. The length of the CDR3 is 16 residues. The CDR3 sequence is CASSSRTSPRPDTQYF. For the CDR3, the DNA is TGCGCCAGCAGCTCCCGGACTAGCCCAAGACCAGATACGCAGTATTTT.

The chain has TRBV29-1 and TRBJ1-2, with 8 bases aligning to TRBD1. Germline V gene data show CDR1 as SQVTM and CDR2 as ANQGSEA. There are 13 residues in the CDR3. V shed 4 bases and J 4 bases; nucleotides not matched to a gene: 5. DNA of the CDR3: TGCAGCGTTGCGGACAGGGAGATCTATGGCTACACCTTC. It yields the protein CSVADREIYGYTF. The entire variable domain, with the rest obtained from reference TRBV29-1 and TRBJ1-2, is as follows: SAVISQKPSRDICQRGTSLTIQCQVDSQVTMMFWYRQQPGQSLTLIATANQGSEATYESGFVIDKFPISRPNLTFSTLTVSNMSPEDSSIYLCSVADREIYGYTFGSGTRLTVV.

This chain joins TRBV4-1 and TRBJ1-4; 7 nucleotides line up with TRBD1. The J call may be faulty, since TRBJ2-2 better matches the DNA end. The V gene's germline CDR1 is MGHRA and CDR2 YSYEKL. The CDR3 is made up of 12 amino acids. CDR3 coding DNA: TGCGCCAGCAGCCACGACAGGGAGGAGCTGTTTTTT. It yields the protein CASSHDREELFF.

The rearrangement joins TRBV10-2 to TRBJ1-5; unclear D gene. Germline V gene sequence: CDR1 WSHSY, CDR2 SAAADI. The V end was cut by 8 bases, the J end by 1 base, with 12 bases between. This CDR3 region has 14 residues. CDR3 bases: TGCGCCAGCCGACCTGAACTAAGCAATCAGCCCCAGCATTTT. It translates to CASRPELSNQPQHF.

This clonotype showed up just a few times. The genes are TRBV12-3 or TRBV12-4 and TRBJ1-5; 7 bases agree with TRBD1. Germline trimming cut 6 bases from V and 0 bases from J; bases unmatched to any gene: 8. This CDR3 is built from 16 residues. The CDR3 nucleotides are TGTGCCAGCAGCTTAAAACAGGGGAGTAGCAATCAGCCCCAGCATTTT. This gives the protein CASSLKQGSSNQPQHF.

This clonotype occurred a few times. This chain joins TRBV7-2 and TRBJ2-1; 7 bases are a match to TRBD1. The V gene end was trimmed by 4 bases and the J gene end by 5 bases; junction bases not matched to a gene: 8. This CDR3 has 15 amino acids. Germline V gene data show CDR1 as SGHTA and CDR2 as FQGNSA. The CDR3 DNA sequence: TGTGCCAGCAGCTGGACCGGGACAGAGAACAATGAGCAGTTCTTC. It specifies CASSWTGTENNEQFF.

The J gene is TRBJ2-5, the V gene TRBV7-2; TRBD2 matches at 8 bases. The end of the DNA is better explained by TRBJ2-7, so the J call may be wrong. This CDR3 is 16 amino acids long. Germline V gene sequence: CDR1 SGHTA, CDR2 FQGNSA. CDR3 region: CASSSSPGGPLYEQYF. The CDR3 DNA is TGTGCCAGCAGCTCCAGCCCGGGGGGGCCTCTTTACGAGCAGTACTTC.

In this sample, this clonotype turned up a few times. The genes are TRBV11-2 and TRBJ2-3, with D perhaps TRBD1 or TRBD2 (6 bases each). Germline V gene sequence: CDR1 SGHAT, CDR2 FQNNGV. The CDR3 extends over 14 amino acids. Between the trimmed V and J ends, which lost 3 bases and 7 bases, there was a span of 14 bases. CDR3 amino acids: CASSLERGEYTQYF. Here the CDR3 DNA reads TGTGCCAGCAGCTTGGAAAGGGGGGAATATACGCAGTATTTT.

CDR3 loop: CSARDWRGATDTQYF. DNA for the CDR3: TGCAGTGCTAGAGATTGGCGGGGAGCGACAGATACGCAGTATTTT. This sequence joins TRBV20-1 and TRBJ2-3; tentative D call: TRBD2 (6 bases). Looked up from germline, CDR1 is DFQATT and CDR2 is SNEGSKA (reference sequence). With 0 bases removed from V and 3 bases from J, the gap between germline ends came to 13 bases. The CDR3 contains 15 residues.

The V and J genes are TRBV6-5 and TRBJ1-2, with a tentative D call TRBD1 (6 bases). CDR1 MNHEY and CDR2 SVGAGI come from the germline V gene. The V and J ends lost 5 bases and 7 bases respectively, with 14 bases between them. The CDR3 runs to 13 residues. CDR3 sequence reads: CASSPRRGAGYTF. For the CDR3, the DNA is TGTGCCAGCAGTCCCCGACGGGGGGCTGGCTACACCTTC.

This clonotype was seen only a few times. The DNA of the CDR3 is TGTGCCAGCAGCCAAATTTTAGGTTCTGGGGCCAACGTCCTGACTTTC. Residues: CASSQILGSGANVLTF. V usage is TRBV4-2 and J usage is TRBJ2-6; D uncertain. There are 16 residues in the CDR3. Trimming took off 2 bases at V and 1 base at J, with 9 bases between the two ends. Germline CDR1 is LGHNA and CDR2 is YNFKEQ.

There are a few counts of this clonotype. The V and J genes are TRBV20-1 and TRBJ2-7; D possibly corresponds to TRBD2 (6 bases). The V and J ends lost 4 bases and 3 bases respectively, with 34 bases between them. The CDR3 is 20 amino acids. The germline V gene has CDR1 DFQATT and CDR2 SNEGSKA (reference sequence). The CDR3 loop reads CSAIVGTGTGETSKSYEQYF. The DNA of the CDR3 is TGCAGTGCTATTGTAGGGACCGGGACGGGGGAGACCTCCAAAAGCTACGAGCAGTACTTC.